This T cell receptor (beta chain) was found in a study of blood T cell repertoires in COVID-19. Overall study: The origin of the acute and convalescent COVID-19 samples was the United States, Italy and Spain.

Per germline, CDR1 LGHNA and CDR2 YSLEER. V dropped 0 bases and J dropped 5 bases, with 10 bases sitting between them. The CDR3 consists of 14 residues. Those who participated ranged in age from about 18 to 95 years and resided in approximately 23 US areas. Original processing methods: Using reference gene primer amplification, nucleated cell counts were estimated. Assay used: immunoSEQ multiplex PCR; TCRdb lists only in-frame clones, some missing. V and J calls and clone size are copied from that table; D and trimming were computed from the DNA. The sample records around 300,000 clones, more than 75% being singletons.

The sample was PBMCs or T cells enriched from blood (not recorded which). This receptor was taken from a woman aged 55-70 years in a cohort exposed to, infected with or recovered from COVID-19 (not recorded which). The chain uses TRBV4-3 and TRBJ2-5; a weak D match, TRBD2 (6 bases). Written as DNA, the CDR3 is TGCGCCAGCAGCCAAGAGGGAGGTCGGGAGACCCAGTACTTC. The encoded protein is CASSQEGGRETQYF.